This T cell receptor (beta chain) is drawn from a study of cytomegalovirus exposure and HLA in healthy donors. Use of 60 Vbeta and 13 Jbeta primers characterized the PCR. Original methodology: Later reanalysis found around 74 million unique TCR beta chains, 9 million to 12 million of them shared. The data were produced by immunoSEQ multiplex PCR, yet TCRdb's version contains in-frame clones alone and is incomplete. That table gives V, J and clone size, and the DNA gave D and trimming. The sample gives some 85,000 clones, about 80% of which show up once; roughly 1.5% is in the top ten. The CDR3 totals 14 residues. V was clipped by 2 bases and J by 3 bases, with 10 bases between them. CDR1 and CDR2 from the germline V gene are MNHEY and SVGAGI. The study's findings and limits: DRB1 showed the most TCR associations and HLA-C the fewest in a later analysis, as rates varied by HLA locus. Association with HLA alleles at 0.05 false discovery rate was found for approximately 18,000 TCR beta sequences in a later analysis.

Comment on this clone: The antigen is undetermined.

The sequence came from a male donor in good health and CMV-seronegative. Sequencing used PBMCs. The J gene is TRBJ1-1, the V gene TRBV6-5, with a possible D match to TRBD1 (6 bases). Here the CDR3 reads CASSYRGTDTEAFF. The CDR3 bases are TGTGCCAGCAGTTACAGGGGGACGGACACTGAAGCTTTCTTT.